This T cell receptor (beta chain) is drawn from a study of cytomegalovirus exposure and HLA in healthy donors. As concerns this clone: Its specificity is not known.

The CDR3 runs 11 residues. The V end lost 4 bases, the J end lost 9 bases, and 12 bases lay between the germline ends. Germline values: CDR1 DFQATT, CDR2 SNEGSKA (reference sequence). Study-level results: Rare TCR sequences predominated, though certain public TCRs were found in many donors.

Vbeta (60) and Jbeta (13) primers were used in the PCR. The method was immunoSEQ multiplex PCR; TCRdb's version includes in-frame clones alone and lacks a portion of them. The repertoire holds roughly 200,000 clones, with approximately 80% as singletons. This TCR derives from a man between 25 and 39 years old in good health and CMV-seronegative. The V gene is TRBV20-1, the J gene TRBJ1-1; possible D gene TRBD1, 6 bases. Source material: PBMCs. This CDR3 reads CSATGQGKAFF. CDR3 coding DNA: TGCAGTGCTACGGGGCAGGGGAAAGCTTTCTTT.